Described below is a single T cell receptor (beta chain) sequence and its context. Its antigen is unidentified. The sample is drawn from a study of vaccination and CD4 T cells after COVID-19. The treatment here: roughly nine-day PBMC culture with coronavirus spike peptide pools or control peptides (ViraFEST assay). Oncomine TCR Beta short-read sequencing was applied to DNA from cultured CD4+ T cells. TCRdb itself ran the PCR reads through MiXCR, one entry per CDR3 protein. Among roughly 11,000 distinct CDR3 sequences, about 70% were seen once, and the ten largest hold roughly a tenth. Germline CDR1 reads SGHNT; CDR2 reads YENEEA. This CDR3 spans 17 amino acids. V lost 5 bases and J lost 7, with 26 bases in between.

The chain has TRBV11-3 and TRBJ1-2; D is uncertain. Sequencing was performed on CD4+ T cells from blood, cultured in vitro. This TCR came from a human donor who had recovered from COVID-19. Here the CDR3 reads CASSPSSPDGRGGGYTF. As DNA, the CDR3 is TGTGCCAGCAGCCCTTCTTCGCCCGACGGACGAGGTGGTGGCTACACCTTC.